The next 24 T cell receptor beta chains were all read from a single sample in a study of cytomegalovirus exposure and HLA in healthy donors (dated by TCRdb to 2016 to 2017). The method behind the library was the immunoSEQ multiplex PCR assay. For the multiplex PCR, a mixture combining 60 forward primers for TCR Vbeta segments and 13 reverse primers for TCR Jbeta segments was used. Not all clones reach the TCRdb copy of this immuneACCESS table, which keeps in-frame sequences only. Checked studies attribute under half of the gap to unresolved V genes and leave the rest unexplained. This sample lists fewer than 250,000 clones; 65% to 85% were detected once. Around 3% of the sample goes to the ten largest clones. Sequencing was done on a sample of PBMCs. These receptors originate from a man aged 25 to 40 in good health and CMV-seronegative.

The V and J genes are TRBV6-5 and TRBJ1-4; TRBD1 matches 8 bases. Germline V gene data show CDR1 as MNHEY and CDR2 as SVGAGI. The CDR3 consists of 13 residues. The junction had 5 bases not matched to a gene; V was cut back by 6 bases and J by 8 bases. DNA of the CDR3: TGTGCCAGCAGCCCCGACAGGGGCGAAAAACTGTTTTTT. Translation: CASSPDRGEKLFF.

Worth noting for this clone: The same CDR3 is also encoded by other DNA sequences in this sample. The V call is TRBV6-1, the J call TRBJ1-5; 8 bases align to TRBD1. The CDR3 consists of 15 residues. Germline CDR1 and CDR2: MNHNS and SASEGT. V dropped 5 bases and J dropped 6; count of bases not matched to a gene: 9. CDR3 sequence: CASSPTGGHSQPQHF. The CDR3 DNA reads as TGTGCCAGCAGTCCCACAGGGGGTCACAGTCAGCCCCAGCATTTT.

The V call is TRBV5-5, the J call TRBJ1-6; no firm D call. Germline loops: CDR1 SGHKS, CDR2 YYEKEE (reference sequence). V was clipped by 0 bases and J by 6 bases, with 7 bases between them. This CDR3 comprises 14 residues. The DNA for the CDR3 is TGTGCCAGCAGCTTGGGTCAATCTAATTCACCCCTCCACTTT. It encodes CASSLGQSNSPLHF.

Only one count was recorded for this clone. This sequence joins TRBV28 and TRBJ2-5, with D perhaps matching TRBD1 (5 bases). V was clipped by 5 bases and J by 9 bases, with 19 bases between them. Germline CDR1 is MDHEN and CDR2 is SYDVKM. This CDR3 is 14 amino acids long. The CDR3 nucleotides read TGTGCCAGCAGTACGACAGCCGGAACTCTGGCCCAGTACTTC. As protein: CASSTTAGTLAQYF.

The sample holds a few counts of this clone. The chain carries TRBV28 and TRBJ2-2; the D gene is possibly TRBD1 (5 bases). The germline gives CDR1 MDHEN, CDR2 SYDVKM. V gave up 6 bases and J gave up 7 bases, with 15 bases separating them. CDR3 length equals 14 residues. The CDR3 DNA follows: TGTGCCAGCAGAATTACAGGAGTCAACGGGGAGCTGTTTTTT. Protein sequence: CASRITGVNGELFF.

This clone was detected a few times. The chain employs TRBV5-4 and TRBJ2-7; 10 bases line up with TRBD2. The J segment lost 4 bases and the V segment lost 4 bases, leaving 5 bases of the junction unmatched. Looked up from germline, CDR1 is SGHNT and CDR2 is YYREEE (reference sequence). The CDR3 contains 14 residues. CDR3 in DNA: TGTGCCAGCAGCGAAAGGACTAGCGGATACGAGCAGTACTTC. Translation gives CASSERTSGYEQYF.

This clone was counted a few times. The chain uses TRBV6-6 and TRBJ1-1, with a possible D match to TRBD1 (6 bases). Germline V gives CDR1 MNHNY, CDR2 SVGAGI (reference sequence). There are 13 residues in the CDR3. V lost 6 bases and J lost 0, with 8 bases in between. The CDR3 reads CASRQGMNTEAFF. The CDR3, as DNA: TGTGCCAGCAGGCAGGGGATGAACACTGAAGCTTTCTTT.

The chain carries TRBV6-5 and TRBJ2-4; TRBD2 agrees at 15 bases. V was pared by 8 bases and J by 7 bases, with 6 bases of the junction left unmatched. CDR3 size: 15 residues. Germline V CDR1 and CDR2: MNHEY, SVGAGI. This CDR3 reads CASRLGTSGGNIQYF. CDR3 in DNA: TGTGCCAGCCGACTTGGGACTAGCGGGGGGAACATTCAGTACTTC.

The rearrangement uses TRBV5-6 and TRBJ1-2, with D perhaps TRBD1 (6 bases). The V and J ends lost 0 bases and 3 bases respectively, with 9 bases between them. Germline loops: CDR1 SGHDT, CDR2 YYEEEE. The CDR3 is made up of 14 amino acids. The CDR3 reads CASSLGQEDYGYTF. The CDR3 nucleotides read TGTGCCAGCAGCTTGGGACAGGAGGACTATGGCTACACCTTC.

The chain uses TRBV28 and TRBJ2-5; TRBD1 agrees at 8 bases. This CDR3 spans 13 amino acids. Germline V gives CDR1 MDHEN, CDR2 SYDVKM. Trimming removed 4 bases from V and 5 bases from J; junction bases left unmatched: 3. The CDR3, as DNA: TGTGCCAGCAGTTCAGGGGGCTTTGAGACCCAGTACTTC. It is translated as CASSSGGFETQYF.

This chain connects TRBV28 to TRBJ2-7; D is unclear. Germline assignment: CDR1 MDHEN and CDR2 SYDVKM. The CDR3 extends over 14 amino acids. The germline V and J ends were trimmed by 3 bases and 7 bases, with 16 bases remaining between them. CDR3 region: CASSLGRSPREQYF. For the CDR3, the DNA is TGTGCCAGCAGTTTGGGTCGGTCTCCGAGGGAGCAGTACTTC.

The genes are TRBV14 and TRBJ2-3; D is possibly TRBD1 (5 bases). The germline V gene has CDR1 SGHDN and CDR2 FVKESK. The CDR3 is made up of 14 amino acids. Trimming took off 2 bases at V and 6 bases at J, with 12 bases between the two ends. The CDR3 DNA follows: TGTGCCAGCAGCCAATTAGGGGCATGGGATACGCAGTATTTT. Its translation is CASSQLGAWDTQYF.

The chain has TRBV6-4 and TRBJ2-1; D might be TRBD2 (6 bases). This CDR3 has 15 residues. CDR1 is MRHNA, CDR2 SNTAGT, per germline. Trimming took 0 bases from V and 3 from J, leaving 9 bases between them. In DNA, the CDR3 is TGTGCCAGCAGTGACTCCCCCGGGGGCTACAATGAGCAGTTCTTC. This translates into CASSDSPGGYNEQFF.

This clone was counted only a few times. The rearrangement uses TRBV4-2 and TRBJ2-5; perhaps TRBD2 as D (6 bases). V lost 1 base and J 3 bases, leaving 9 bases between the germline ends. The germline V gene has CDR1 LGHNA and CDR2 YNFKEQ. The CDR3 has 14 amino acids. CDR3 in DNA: TGTGCCAGCAGCCAAGGCGGGGTGGAAGAGACCCAGTACTTC. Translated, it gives CASSQGGVEETQYF.

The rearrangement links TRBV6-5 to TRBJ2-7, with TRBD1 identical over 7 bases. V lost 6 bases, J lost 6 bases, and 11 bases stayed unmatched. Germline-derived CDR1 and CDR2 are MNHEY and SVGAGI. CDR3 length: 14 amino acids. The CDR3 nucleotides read TGTGCCAGCAGGACGGGTGACAGGGTCTCCGAGCAGTACTTC. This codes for CASRTGDRVSEQYF.

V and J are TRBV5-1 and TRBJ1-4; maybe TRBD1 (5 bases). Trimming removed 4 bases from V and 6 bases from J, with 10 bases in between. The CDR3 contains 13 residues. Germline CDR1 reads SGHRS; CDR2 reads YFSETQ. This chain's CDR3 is CASSSQTDEKLFF. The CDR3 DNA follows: TGCGCCAGCAGCAGCCAGACAGATGAAAAACTGTTTTTT.

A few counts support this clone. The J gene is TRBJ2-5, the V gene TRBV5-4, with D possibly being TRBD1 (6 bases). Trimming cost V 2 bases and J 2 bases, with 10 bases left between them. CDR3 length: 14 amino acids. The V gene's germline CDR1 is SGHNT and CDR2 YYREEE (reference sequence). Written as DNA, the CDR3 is TGTGCCAGCAGCTTTAGGACAGTGCAAGAGACCCAGTACTTC. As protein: CASSFRTVQETQYF. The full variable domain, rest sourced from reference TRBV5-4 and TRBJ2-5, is ETGVTQSPTHLIKTRGQQVTLRCSSQSGHNTVSWYQQALGQGPQFIFQYYREEENGRGNFPPRFSGLQFPNYSSELNVNALELDDSALYLCASSFRTVQETQYFGPGTRLLVL.

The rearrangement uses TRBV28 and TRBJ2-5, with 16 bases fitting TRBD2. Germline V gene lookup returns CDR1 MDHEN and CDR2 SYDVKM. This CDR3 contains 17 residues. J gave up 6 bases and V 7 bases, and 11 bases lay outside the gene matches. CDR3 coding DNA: TGTGCCAGCACCCGAAAGGGACTAGCGGGGGGGCAGAAGACCCAGTACTTC. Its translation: CASTRKGLAGGQKTQYF.

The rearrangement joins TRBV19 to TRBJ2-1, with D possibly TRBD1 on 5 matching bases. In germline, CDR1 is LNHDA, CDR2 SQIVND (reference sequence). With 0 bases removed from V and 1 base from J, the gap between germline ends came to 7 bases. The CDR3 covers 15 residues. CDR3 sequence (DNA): TGTGCCAGTAGTATAGAGGGGCCATCCTACAATGAGCAGTTCTTC. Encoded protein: CASSIEGPSYNEQFF. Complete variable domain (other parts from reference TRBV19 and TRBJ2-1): DGGITQSPKYLFRKEGQNVTLSCEQNLNHDAMYWYRQDPGQGLRLIYYSQIVNDFQKGDIAEGYSVSREKKESFPLTVTSAQKNPTAFYLCASSIEGPSYNEQFFGPGTRLTVL.

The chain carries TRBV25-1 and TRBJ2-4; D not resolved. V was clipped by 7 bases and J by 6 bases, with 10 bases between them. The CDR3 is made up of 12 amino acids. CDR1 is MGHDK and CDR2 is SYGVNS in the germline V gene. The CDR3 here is CASTTLGNIQYF. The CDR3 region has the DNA TGTGCCAGCACCACCCTCGGAAACATTCAGTACTTC.

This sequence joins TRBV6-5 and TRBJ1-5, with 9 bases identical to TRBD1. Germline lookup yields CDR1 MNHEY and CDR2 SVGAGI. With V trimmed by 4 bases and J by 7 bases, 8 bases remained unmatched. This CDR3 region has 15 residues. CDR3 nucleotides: TGTGCCAGCAGTTTCGGACAGGGGTTAGGACAGCCCCAGCATTTT. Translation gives CASSFGQGLGQPQHF.

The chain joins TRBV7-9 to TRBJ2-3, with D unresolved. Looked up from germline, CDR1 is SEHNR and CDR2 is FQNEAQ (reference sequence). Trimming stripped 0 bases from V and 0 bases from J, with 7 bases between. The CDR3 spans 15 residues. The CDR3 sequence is CASSLAVSSTDTQYF. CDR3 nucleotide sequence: TGTGCCAGCAGCTTAGCCGTGTCTAGCACAGATACGCAGTATTTT.

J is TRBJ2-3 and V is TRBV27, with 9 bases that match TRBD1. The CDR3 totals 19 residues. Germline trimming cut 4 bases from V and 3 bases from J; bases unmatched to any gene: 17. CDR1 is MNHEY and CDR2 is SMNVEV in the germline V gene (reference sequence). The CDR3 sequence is CASSSLKLGQGPLTDTQYF. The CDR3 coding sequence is TGTGCCAGCAGTTCCCTGAAGCTGGGACAGGGACCTTTGACAGATACGCAGTATTTT.

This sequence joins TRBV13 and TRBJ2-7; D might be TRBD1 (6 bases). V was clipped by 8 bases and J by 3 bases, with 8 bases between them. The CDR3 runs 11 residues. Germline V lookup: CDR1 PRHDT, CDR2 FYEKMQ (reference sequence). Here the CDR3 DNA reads TGTGCCAGCGGACAGTTCTACGAGCAGTACTTC. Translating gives CASGQFYEQYF.